Sequencing of this TCR beta chain was carried out in a study of cytomegalovirus exposure and HLA in healthy donors. Study-wide results and caveats: The analysis excluded some indistinguishable V segments, including TRBV6-2 and TRBV6-3. Based on reports, TCR beta sequences accurately predicted HLA-A and HLA-B alleles for most subjects. Later analysis demonstrated an association between a missense DCLRE1C variant and TCR beta V- and J-gene trimming.

With respect to this clone: The target antigen is unknown.

The PCR ran on 60 Vbeta and 13 Jbeta primers. Assay used: immunoSEQ multiplex PCR; TCRdb lists only in-frame clones, some missing. The table has more than 200,000 clones, nearly 80% seen once. V shed 2 bases and J shed 5 bases, with 15 bases lying between them. Germline CDR1 SEHNR, CDR2 FQNEAQ (reference sequence). The CDR3 runs 15 residues. The sequencing input was PBMCs. This clonotype originated in a man aged 18 to 30 in good health and CMV-seronegative. This rearrangement joins TRBV7-9 to TRBJ1-1; maybe TRBD1 (5 bases). CDR3 DNA: TGTGCCAGCAGCTTAAAGGGGCCTAGGGGTACTGAAGCTTTCTTT. This codes for CASSLKGPRGTEAFF.